This T cell receptor beta chain originates from a study of vaccination and CD4 T cells after COVID-19 (dated by TCRdb to between 2022 and 2023). As for the study more broadly: Convalescent patients had a positive SARS-CoV-2 result on nasal swab PCR, and of these patients, some 10 had mild disease and one had severe disease. The convalescent cohort included six males and four females, with two Hispanic individuals, seven Caucasians, two Asians and one multiracial person. Participants got two doses of the Pfizer-BioNTech BNT162b2 vaccine (n=8) or two doses of the Moderna mRNA-1273 vaccine (n=2). Post-COVID blood samples from convalescent patients were collected a median of around 100 days after diagnosis, with a range of roughly 35 to 161 days. Post-vaccine blood samples were obtained a median of approximately 74 days after the second vaccine dose, with a range of about 12 to 241 days. Overlapping spike peptide pools from SARS-CoV-2 and from the common cold coronaviruses HCoV-NL63, HCoV-OC43 and HCoV-229E were used as culture stimuli. In control cultures, a CEFX viral epitope pool was used as positive control, an HIV-1 Nef peptide pool was used as negative control, or no peptide was added. The spike-specific CD4+ TCR repertoire was compared before and after mRNA vaccination in ten to eleven COVID-19 convalescent patients and a handful of infection-naive healthy vaccine recipients. What the research found in general, with its limitations: The median number of SARS-CoV-2-reactive clonotypes rose from 21 after infection to about 40 after vaccination, but the change was not significant. Among the post-vaccine SARS-CoV-2-reactive clones in convalescent patients, a median approximately 86% showed up only after vaccination, which suggests vaccine-specific priming. In convalescent patients, nearly all vaccine-specific clones (304 of 307) were found to be mono-reactive for SARS-CoV-2 spike rather than cross-reactive with common cold coronaviruses. Relatively few convalescent patients were included in the study, and early timepoints after natural infection were not analyzed.

Remarks on this clonotype: It lacks a known antigen. Base qualities are not at hand, and no much larger clone is one base apart.

The treatment or condition label, as the study defines it: roughly 11-day PBMC culture with coronavirus spike peptide pools or control peptides (ViraFEST assay). The ViraFEST assay, used in the study, expanded antigen-specific T cells with peptide pools and then identified the expanded clonotypes through TCR sequencing. The convalescent patients' positive SARS-CoV-2 PCR tests fell between March and December 2020, which was before the Alpha, Beta and Delta variants emerged in the United States. PBMCs were cultured at a few million per well in IMDM supplemented with about 5.5% human AB serum and 8.5 to 10 IU/ml IL-2, with approximately 10 ug/ml peptide pools added. On days 3 and 7, half of the culture medium was replaced with fresh IL-2-containing medium. Once the cells had been in culture for 10 days, the EasySep CD4+ T cell isolation kit was used to isolate CD4+ T cells by negative selection. Ficoll-Paque Plus gradient centrifugation was used to isolate PBMCs from whole blood, and the isolated PBMCs were then either used fresh or cryopreserved at -140C. Culture conditions were generally each tested in triplicate wells.

The CDR3 has 14 amino acids, counting the end cysteine and phenylalanine. The DNA shown is the 42-base CDR3, in frame from base 1. The germline V gene sets CDR1 to SGHVS and CDR2 to FQNEAQ. V was cut back by 5 bases and J by 1 base, leaving a gap of 11 bases between them. Library prep was done by PCR. DNA from cultured CD4+ T cells underwent TCR sequencing with the Oncomine TCR Beta short-read assay at the Johns Hopkins FTIC core. The QIAamp micro DNA kit was used to extract genomic DNA from the cultured CD4+ T cells. Oncomine TCR Beta libraries from cultured CD4+ T cells were pooled using unique dual indexes and sequenced on an Illumina iSeq 100. Per the original workflow: Non-productive sequences were removed, and CDR3s that did not start with C, did not end with F or W, or were shorter than 7 amino acids were discarded. The MANAFEST web application was used to identify antigen-specific clonotypes by comparing peptide-stimulated wells against reference wells and other culture wells. For a clone to be called positive, the clone needed an FDR below 0.05, an odds ratio above 5, and a productive frequency above 0.1% in at least two of three replicate wells. Cross-reactive clonotypes were defined as significantly expanded in both SARS-CoV-2 spike wells and at least one common cold coronavirus spike condition. Using R version 3.6.1, CDR3 homology was evaluated through Levenshtein distances (stringdist) along with unrooted phylogenetic trees (ape). TCRdb trimmed the raw reads at Q25, called clones with MiXCR and kept productive beta chains. Records with the same CDR3 protein are collapsed into one entry carrying the most frequent genes and DNA. The V and J calls, along with clone size, are taken from TCRdb and not from the paper's own processing. The sample includes over 14,000 distinct CDR3 sequences, with about 46% observed a single time. Together, the top ten hold roughly 18% of the sample.

The TCR sequence derives from a human donor with COVID-19. Sequencing was carried out using cultured CD4+ T cells from blood. The rearranged segments are TRBV7-8 and TRBJ1-1; the D gene is unclear. The sequenced DNA: TGTGCCAGCAGCCTGGAGAACCCGAACACTGAAGCTTTCTTT. This encodes CASSLENPNTEAFF.